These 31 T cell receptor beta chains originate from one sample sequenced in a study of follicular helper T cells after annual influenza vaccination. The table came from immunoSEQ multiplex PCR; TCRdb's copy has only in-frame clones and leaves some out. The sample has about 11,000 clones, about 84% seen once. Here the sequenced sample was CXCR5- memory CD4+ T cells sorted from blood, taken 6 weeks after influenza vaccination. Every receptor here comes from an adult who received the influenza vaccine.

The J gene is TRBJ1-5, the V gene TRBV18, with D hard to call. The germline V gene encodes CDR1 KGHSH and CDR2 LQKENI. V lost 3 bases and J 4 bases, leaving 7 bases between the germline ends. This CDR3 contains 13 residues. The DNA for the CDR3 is TGTGCCAGCTCACCGGGAGAAAATCAGCCCCAGCATTTT. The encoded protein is CASSPGENQPQHF.

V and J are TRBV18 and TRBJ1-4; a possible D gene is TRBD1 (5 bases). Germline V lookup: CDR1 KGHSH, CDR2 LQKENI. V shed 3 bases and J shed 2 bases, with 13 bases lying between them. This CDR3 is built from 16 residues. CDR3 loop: CASSPFDSATNEKLFF. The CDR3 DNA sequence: TGTGCCAGCTCACCCTTCGACAGTGCCACTAATGAAAAACTGTTTTTT.

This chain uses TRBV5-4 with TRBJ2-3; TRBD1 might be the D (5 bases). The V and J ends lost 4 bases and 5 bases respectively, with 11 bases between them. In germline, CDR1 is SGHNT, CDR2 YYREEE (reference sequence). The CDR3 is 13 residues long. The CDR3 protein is CASSRAGLDTQYF. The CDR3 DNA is TGTGCCAGCAGCAGGGCAGGGTTAGATACGCAGTATTTT.

For the CDR3, the DNA is TGTGCCAGCAGTTTAGCACCGGCGGACTATGGCTACACCTTC. Translating gives CASSLAPADYGYTF. V usage is TRBV6-6 and J usage is TRBJ1-2; no firm D call. The V gene lost 4 bases and the J gene lost 3 bases, with 12 bases spanning the gap. The CDR3 totals 14 residues. The V gene's germline CDR1 is MNHNY and CDR2 SVGAGI (reference sequence).

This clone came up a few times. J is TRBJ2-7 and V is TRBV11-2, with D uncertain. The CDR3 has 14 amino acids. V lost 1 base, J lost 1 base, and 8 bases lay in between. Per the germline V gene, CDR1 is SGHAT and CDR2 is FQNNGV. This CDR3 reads CASSLALISYEQYF. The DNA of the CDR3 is TGTGCCAGCAGCTTAGCGCTGATTTCCTACGAGCAGTACTTC.

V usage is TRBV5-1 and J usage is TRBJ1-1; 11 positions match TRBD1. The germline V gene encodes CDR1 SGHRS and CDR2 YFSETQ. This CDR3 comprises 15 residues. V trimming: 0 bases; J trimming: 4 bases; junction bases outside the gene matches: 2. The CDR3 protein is CASSLEGTGGTEAFF. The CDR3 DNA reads TGCGCCAGCAGCTTGGAGGGGACAGGGGGCACTGAAGCTTTCTTT.

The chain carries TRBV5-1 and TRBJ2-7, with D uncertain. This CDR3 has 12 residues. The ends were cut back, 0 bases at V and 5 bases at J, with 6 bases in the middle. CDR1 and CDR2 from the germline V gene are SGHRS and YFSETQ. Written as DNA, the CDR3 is TGCGCCAGCAGCTTGGCAGGAAACGAGCAGTACTTC. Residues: CASSLAGNEQYF. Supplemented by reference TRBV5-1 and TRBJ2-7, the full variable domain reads KAGVTQTPRYLIKTRGQQVTLSCSPISGHRSVSWYQQTPGQGLQFLFEYFSETQRNKGNFPGRFSGRQFSNSRSEMNVSTLELGDSALYLCASSLAGNEQYFGPGTRLTVT.

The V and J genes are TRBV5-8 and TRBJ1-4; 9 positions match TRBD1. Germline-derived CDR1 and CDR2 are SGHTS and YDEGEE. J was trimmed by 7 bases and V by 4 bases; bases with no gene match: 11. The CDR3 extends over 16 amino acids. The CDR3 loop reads CASSPGTGLKGEKLFF. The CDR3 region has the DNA TGTGCCAGCAGCCCCGGGACAGGGTTAAAGGGTGAAAAACTGTTTTTT.

This chain's CDR3 is CASSPRGNQPQHF. The CDR3 region has the DNA TGTGCCAGCAGTCCTAGGGGGAATCAGCCCCAGCATTTT. The V gene is TRBV28, the J gene TRBJ1-5; a weak D match, TRBD1 (6 bases). Germline V lookup: CDR1 MDHEN, CDR2 SYDVKM. V lost 5 bases and J 4 bases, leaving 9 bases between the germline ends. The CDR3 covers 13 residues.

CDR3 DNA: TGTGCCAGCAGCCTCAGGAAAACTAGCACAGATACGCAGTATTTT. It is translated as CASSLRKTSTDTQYF. The rearrangement links TRBV11-2 to TRBJ2-3, with D unresolved. Deletions cut 5 bases from V and 0 bases from J, with 12 bases between. Germline V lookup: CDR1 SGHAT, CDR2 FQNNGV. This CDR3 region has 15 residues.

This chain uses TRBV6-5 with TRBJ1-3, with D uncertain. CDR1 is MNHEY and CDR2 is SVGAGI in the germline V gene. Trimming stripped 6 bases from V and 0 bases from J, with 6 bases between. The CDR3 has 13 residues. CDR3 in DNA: TGTGCCAGCAGACCAACCTCTGGAAACACCATATATTTT. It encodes CASRPTSGNTIYF.

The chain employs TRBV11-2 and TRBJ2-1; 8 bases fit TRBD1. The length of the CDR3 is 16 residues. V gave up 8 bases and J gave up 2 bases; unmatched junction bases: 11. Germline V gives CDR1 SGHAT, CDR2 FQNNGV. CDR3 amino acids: CASGSSGQATYNEQFF. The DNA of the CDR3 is TGTGCCAGCGGATCCTCGGGACAGGCGACCTACAATGAGCAGTTCTTC.

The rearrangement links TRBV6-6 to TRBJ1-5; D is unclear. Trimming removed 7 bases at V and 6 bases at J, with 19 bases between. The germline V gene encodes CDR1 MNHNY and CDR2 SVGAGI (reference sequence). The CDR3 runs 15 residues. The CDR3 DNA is TGTGCCAGCACCGGCGCCTATCAAGGCAGTCAGCCCCAGCATTTT. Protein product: CASTGAYQGSQPQHF.

CDR3 sequence reads: CASSYSIWQGNGYTF. CDR3 coding DNA: TGTGCCAGCAGTTACTCGATATGGCAGGGTAATGGCTACACCTTC. This sequence joins TRBV6-5 and TRBJ1-2; tentatively, D is TRBD1 (5 bases). CDR1 is MNHEY, CDR2 SVGAGI, per germline. The length of the CDR3 is 15 residues. Trimming took off 0 bases at V and 6 bases at J, with 14 bases between the two ends.

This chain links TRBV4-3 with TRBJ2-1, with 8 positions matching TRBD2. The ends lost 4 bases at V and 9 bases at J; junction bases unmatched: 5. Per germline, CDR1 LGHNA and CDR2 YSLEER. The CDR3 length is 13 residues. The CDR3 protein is CASSPAGAGEQFF. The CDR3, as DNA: TGCGCCAGCAGCCCAGCGGGGGCGGGTGAGCAGTTCTTC.

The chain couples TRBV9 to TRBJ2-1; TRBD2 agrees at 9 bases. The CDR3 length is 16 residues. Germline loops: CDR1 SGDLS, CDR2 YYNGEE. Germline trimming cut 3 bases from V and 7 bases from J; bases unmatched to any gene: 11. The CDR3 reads CASSERRTSVTNEQFF. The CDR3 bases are TGTGCCAGCAGCGAGCGTAGGACTAGCGTGACTAATGAGCAGTTCTTC.

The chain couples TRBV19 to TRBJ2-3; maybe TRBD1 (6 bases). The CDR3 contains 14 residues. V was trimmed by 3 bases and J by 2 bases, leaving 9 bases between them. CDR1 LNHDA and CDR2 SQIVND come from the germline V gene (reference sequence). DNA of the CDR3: TGTGCCAGTAGTATTGGACAGTCCACAGATACGCAGTATTTT. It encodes CASSIGQSTDTQYF. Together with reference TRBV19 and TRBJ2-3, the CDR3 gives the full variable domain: DGGITQSPKYLFRKEGQNVTLSCEQNLNHDAMYWYRQDPGQGLRLIYYSQIVNDFQKGDIAEGYSVSREKKESFPLTVTSAQKNPTAFYLCASSIGQSTDTQYFGPGTRLTVL.

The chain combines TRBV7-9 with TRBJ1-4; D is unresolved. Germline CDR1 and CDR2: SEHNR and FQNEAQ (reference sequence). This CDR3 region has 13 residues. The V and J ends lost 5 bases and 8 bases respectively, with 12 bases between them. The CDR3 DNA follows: TGTGCCAGCAGCCGTGGGAACGCCGAAAAACTGTTTTTT. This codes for CASSRGNAEKLFF.

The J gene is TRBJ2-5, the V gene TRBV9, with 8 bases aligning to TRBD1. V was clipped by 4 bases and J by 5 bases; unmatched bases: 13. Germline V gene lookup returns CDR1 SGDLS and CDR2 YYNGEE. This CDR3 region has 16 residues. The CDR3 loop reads CASSSGGDRWGETQYF. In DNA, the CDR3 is TGTGCCAGCAGCTCTGGAGGGGACAGGTGGGGGGAGACCCAGTACTTC. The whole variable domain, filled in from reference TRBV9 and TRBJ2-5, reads DSGVTQTPKHLITATGQRVTLRCSPRSGDLSVYWYQQSLDQGLQFLIQYYNGEERAKGNILERFSAQQFPDLHSELNLSSLELGDSALYFCASSSGGDRWGETQYFGPGTRLLVL.

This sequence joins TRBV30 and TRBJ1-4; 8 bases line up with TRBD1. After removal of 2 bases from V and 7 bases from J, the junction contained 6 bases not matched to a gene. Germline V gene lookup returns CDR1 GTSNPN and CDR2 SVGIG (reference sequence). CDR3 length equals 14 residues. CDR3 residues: CAWSSGQGGEKLFF. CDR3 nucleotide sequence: TGTGCCTGGAGTTCCGGACAGGGCGGTGAAAAACTGTTTTTT.

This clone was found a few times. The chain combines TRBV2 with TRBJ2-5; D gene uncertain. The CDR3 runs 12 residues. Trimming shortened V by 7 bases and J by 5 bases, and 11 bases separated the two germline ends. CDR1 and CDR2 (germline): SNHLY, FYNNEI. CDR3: CASTGSVETQYF. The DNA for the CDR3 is TGTGCCAGCACCGGGTCTGTGGAGACCCAGTACTTC.

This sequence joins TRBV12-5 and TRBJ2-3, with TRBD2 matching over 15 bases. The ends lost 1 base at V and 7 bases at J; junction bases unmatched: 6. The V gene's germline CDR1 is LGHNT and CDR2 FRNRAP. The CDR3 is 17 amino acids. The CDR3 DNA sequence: TGTGCTAGTGGTTTGGGTACGGGACTAGCGGGAGGAAATACGCAGTATTTT. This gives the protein CASGLGTGLAGGNTQYF.

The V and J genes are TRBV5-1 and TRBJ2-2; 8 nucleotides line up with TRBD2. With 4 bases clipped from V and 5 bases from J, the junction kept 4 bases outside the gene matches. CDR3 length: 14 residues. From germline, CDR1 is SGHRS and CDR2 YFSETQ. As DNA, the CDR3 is TGCGCCAGCAGCCTCTCTAGCGGGACCGGGGAGCTGTTTTTT. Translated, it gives CASSLSSGTGELFF. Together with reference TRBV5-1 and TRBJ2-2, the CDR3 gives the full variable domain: KAGVTQTPRYLIKTRGQQVTLSCSPISGHRSVSWYQQTPGQGLQFLFEYFSETQRNKGNFPGRFSGRQFSNSRSEMNVSTLELGDSALYLCASSLSSGTGELFFGEGSRLTVL.

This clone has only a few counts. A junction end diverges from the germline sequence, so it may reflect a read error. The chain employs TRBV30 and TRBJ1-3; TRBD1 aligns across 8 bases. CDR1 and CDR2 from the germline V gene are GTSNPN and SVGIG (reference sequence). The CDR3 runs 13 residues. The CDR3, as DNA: TGTGCCTGGACCGGATTGGGGGATCAGGGGGCCGGTTTT. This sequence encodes CAWTGLGDQGAGF. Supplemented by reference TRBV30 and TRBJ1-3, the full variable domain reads SQTIHQWPATLVQPVGSPLSLECTVEGTSNPNLYWYRQAAGRGLQLLFYSVGIGQISSEVPQNLSASRPQDRQFILSSKKLLLSDSGFYLCAWTGLGDQGAGFGEGSWLTVV.

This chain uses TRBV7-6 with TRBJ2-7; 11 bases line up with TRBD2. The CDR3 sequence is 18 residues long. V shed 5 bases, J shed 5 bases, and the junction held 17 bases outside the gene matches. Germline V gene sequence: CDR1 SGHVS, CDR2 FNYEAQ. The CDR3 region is CASSPRLAGPSDGHEQYF. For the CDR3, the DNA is TGTGCCAGCAGCCCCCGACTAGCGGGGCCCTCGGATGGCCACGAGCAGTACTTC.

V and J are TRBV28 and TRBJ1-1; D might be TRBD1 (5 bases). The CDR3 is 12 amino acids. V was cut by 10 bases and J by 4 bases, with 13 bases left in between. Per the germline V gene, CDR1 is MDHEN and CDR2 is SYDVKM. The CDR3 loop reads CATRGEVTEAFF. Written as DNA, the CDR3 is TGTGCCACCAGAGGGGAGGTCACTGAAGCTTTCTTT.

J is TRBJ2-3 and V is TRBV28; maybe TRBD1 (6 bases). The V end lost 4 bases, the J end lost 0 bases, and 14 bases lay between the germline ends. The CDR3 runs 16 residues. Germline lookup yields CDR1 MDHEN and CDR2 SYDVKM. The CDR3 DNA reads TGTGCCAGCAGTTCTCTGGGGGCCCACAGCACAGATACGCAGTATTTT. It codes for CASSSLGAHSTDTQYF.

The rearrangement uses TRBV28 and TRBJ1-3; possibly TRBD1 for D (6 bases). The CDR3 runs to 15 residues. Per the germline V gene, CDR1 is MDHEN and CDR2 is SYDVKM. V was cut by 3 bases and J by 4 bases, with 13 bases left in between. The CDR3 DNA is TGTGCCAGCAGTTTCGGGGGGCGGGTCGGAAACACCATATATTTT. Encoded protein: CASSFGGRVGNTIYF.

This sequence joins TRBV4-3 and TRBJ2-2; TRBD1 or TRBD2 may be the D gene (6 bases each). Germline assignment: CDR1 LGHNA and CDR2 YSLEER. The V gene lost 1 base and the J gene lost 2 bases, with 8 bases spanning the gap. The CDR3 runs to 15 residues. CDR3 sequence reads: CASSQGGANTGELFF. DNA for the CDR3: TGCGCCAGCAGCCAAGGGGGGGCAAACACCGGGGAGCTGTTTTTT.

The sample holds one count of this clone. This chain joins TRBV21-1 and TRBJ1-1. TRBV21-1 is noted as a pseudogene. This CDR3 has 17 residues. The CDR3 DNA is TGTGCCAGCAGCAAAGATTTGGGGGCGGGGGAGGACACTGAAGCTTTCTTT. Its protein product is CASSKDLGAGEDTEAFF.

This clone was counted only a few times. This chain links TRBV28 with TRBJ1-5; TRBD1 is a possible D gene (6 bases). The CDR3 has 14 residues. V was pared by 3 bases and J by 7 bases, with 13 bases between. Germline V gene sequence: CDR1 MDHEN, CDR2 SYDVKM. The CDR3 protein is CASSFPGAWQPQHF. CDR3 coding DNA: TGTGCCAGCAGTTTCCCGGGGGCCTGGCAGCCCCAGCATTTT. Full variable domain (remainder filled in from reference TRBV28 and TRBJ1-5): DVKVTQSSRYLVKRTGEKVFLECVQDMDHENMFWYRQDPGLGLRLIYFSYDVKMKEKGDIPEGYSVSREKKERFSLILESASTNQTSMYLCASSFPGAWQPQHFGDGTRLSIL.